This note documents a single T cell receptor (beta chain) sequence. No cognate antigen has been identified for it. It has no much larger one-base neighbor in the sample; base qualities were not kept. This sample was included in a study of T-cell memory formation after mild COVID-19 (dated by TCRdb to the early 2020s). Context from the whole study: Most TCR sequence clusters were specific to one of the two donors. In two donors, T-cell clones that expanded and contracted after mild COVID-19 were tracked by sequencing TCRalpha and TCRbeta repertoires over time. Two young, previously healthy adult volunteers, one female and one male, were included in the cohort.

Sequences SGHRS (CDR1) and YFSETQ (CDR2) are obtained from the germline V gene. A distance of 10 bases separates the germline ends of V and J, which lose 0 bases and 1 base respectively. Counted from cysteine to phenylalanine, this CDR3 has 15 amino acids. Of the read, only the CDR3 DNA is kept; its 45 bases are in frame from base 1. Sequenced using an Illumina NovaSeq 6000. cDNA libraries for TCRalpha and TCRbeta were prepared by 5'RACE using constant-segment primers, with sample barcodes and unique molecular identifiers added. Trizol reagent was used to extract RNA from every sample. Libraries were amplified in two PCR steps, with a second sample barcode and Illumina TruSeq adapters added in the second step. Sequencing of libraries was performed on an Illumina NovaSeq with 2 x 150 bp paired-end reads. The study's own analysis went as follows. Demultiplexing of reads and collapsing into UMI-guided consensus sequences were performed with migec v1.2.7. Using mixcr v2.1.11, UMI consensuses were aligned to TRA and TRB V and J templates and then assembled into clonotypes. A clonotype was counted as expanded or contracted only when both edgeR and NoisET called the clonotype significant, with the noise models trained on biological replicates. edgeR calls used a false discovery rate-adjusted p below 0.01 and a log2 fold-change threshold of 1. As an exploratory analysis of dynamics, max-normalized trajectories of the 1000 most abundant clonotypes were examined with PCA combined with hierarchical clustering. Each responding clone was given a CD4 or CD8 phenotype based on the CD4+ and CD8+ repertoires, which had been sequenced separately. In TCRdb, the public reads were trimmed at Q25 with fastp and aligned with MiXCR, with productive beta chains retained. Rows are unified per CDR3 protein, each entry keeping the most common DNA and genes. The V and J calls here are based on TCRdb, not the publication. Recorded for this sample are under 350,000 distinct CDR3 sequences; roughly 16% of them occurred a single time. The ten biggest clones cover 22% of the sample.

Ficoll-Paque density gradient centrifugation was used to isolate PBMCs. General findings and caveats noted by the study authors: Some responding clones were found in pre-infection memory, which suggests that pre-existing cross-reactive memory T cells took part in the SARS-CoV-2 response. Balanced CD4/CD8 phenotypes were observed for clones contracting from day 15 to 85, whereas a bias towards CD4+ was observed for a second wave of clones expanding from day 15 to 37. Contracting CD4+ clones were found mainly in CM and EM memory subsets, while CD8+ clones were enriched in EMRA. Only two mild cases were covered by the study, and larger cohorts that include severe cases with pre-infection samples were considered necessary. The second-wave clones that peaked on day 37 were not confirmed to be SARS-CoV-2 specific.

The sequence was obtained from a man younger than 30 who had mild COVID-19 (a few samples of this study predate the infection). The sample titles of this study are shuffled in the database, so cell type and time point are left out; the donor was told from shared clones. The sequenced sample was PBMCs or a T cell subset sorted from them (not recorded which). The chain links TRBV5-1 with TRBJ1-1, and perhaps TRBD1 as D gene, on 5 matching bases. The base sequence is TGCGCCAGCAGCTTGGCAATCGGGGGGAACACTGAAGCTTTCTTT. Its amino acids are CASSLAIGGNTEAFF.